This T cell receptor beta chain was documented in a study of technical replicates of blood from several donors. TCRdb's copy holds only in-frame clones and misses some; the assay was immunoSEQ multiplex PCR. The sample includes more than 9,000 clones, around 94% seen only once; the top ten take approximately 6.6%. The germline gives CDR1 SNHLY, CDR2 FYNNEI. The CDR3 loop spans 14 amino acids. The V gene end was trimmed by 5 bases and the J gene end by 7 bases; junction bases not matched to a gene: 5. The clonotype comes from a human donor in good health. V is TRBV2 and J is TRBJ1-4, with 9 nucleotides matching TRBD1. The specimen was PBMCs. The CDR3 DNA reads TGTGCCAGCAGTTTGGGACAGGGTGCTGAAAAACTGTTTTTT. It translates to CASSLGQGAEKLFF.